The 11 T cell receptor beta chains below come from one sample, sequenced in a study of shared T cell receptors in the human thymus. Clones were read by immunoSEQ multiplex PCR, and TCRdb kept only the in-frame ones, dropping some. The repertoire holds about 660,000 clones, with more than 75% as singletons. This same sample was also taken into another study, of human thymus T cells.

Sequenced sample: thymocytes. These TCRs come from a boy under two years old with a congenital heart defect.

The J gene is TRBJ1-5, the V gene TRBV28, with 9 nucleotides matching TRBD1. The CDR3 sequence is 17 residues long. Unmatched junction bases numbered 8, after V lost 2 bases and J lost 3 bases. Germline V gives CDR1 MDHEN, CDR2 SYDVKM. CDR3 amino acids: CASSLPGQGYHNQPQHF. DNA for the CDR3: TGTGCCAGCAGTTTACCGGGACAGGGTTATCACAATCAGCCCCAGCATTTT.

The chain joins TRBV5-4 to TRBJ2-1; possibly TRBD1 for D (5 bases). The CDR3 length is 14 residues. V lost 0 bases and J 5 bases, leaving 9 bases between the germline ends. The germline V gene has CDR1 SGHNT and CDR2 YYREEE (reference sequence). The CDR3 nucleotides read TGTGCCAGCAGCTTGGGACAGCTAAACAATGAGCAGTTCTTC. Protein: CASSLGQLNNEQFF.

This clone was found once. The rearrangement uses TRBV4-3 and TRBJ2-5; the D gene is possibly TRBD2 (6 bases). This CDR3 is built from 16 residues. V lost 0 bases to trimming and J lost 1 base, with 12 bases between them. CDR1 and CDR2 (germline): LGHNA, YSLEER. The CDR3 is CASSQDRDCFQETQYF. DNA for the CDR3: TGCGCCAGCAGCCAAGACAGGGACTGCTTCCAAGAGACCCAGTACTTC.

A remark on this clone: An end of the junction differs from the germline gene, which may be a read error. This chain joins TRBV4-3 and TRBJ2-3, with TRBD2 identical over 7 bases. This CDR3 spans 14 amino acids. Germline V gene lookup returns CDR1 LGHNA and CDR2 YSLEER. CDR3 nucleotide sequence: TGCGCCAGCACCCAAGGCGGGAGTATCGATACGCAGTATTTT. Translating it yields CASTQGGSIDTQYF.

The chain uses TRBV6-5 and TRBJ2-7; 9 bases line up with TRBD2. V lost 6 bases to trimming and J lost 2 bases; unmatched junction nucleotides: 8. Germline CDR1 is MNHEY and CDR2 is SVGAGI. The CDR3 sequence is 15 residues long. CDR3 coding DNA: TGTGCCAGCAGATCTCTTTCTAGCGGGGCCTACGAGCAGTACTTC. This encodes CASRSLSSGAYEQYF.

V usage is TRBV30 and J usage is TRBJ2-1, with 8 bases lining up with TRBD2. Germline CDR1 GTSNPN, CDR2 SVGIG (reference sequence). Trimming took 5 bases from V and 6 from J; bases not matched to a gene: 6. The CDR3 runs to 13 residues. CDR3 loop: CAWDREGGNEQFF. In nucleotides, the CDR3 is TGTGCCTGGGACCGGGAGGGCGGCAATGAGCAGTTCTTC.

This rearrangement joins TRBV6-6 to TRBJ1-5, with TRBD1 matching over 11 bases. The CDR3 is 16 residues long. Trimming removed 5 bases from V and 6 bases from J; junction bases left unmatched: 9. Germline CDR1 MNHNY, CDR2 SVGAGI (reference sequence). The CDR3 spells CASSNSDRGPPQPQHF. The CDR3, as DNA: TGTGCCAGCAGTAATTCGGACAGGGGGCCGCCTCAGCCCCAGCATTTT.

The chain links TRBV19 to TRBJ2-6; the match to TRBD2 covers 7 bases. With 4 bases clipped from V and 8 bases from J, the junction kept 8 bases outside the gene matches. The CDR3 is 15 residues long. Germline CDR1 LNHDA, CDR2 SQIVND (reference sequence). In DNA form, the CDR3 reads TGTGCCAGTAGTAACTGGGGGGGGAGATCCAACGTCCTGACTTTC. Protein product: CASSNWGGRSNVLTF.

The gene calls are TRBV27 and TRBJ2-7; weak D call: TRBD2 (7 bases). The CDR3 has 18 amino acids. V dropped 2 bases and J dropped 0 bases, with 20 bases sitting between them. The germline gives CDR1 MNHEY, CDR2 SMNVEV (reference sequence). In DNA form, the CDR3 reads TGTGCCAGCAGTTTACGGGGCAGGGGCGGGGGCCTCTCCTACGAGCAGTACTTC. Translated: CASSLRGRGGGLSYEQYF.

The table lists this clone with a few counts. The J gene is TRBJ1-1, the V gene TRBV4-3; the D is unclear. Trimming pared 2 bases from V and 0 bases from J, leaving 13 bases between. The CDR3 sequence is 16 residues long. Germline lookup yields CDR1 LGHNA and CDR2 YSLEER. CDR3 sequence reads: CASSQKAGPMNTEAFF. Here the CDR3 DNA reads TGCGCCAGCAGCCAAAAAGCAGGTCCAATGAACACTGAAGCTTTCTTT.

V usage is TRBV10-2 and J usage is TRBJ2-1, with TRBD2 matching 8 bases. From germline, CDR1 is WSHSY and CDR2 SAAADI. The V segment lost 5 bases and the J segment 1 base; nucleotides outside the gene matches: 4. The CDR3 is made up of 15 amino acids. CDR3 DNA: TGCGCCAGCAGTAAAAAGCGGGAGTCCTACAATGAGCAGTTCTTC. It translates to CASSKKRESYNEQFF.